This TCR beta chain was captured in a study of regulatory T cells in long-lasting Graves disease. Sample time point: newly diagnosed GD, antithyroid drugs for less than 3 months. With RNA extracted from PBMCs as input, the TCR library was made. The CDR3 spans 12 residues. Trimming cost V 8 bases and J 10 bases; bases outside gene matches: 9. There are many counts of this clonotype. CDR3 regions were amplified by Arm-PCR using iRepertoire HTBI primers to build TCR beta libraries. Using its own MiXCR run on the multiplex PCR reads, TCRdb lists one record per CDR3 protein. This repertoire shows some 500,000 distinct CDR3 sequences, approximately 13% found once; its top ten account for about 9.1%. This sample was shared with a second study, whose subject was T cells in Graves' hyperthyroidism and ophthalmopathy. As reported in that work: Uncontrolled infection, other autoimmune disease, pregnancy or lactation excluded patients.

This TCR was sampled from a young man with Graves disease. The source material was peripheral blood mononuclear cells (PBMCs), sampled at new diagnosis, from a patient treated with antithyroid drugs. This chain joins TRBV12-3 or TRBV12-4 and TRBJ1-1, with 8 bases that match TRBD1. CDR3 sequence reads: CASREGQERAFF. The CDR3 DNA follows: TGTGCCAGCCGAGAGGGACAGGAACGAGCTTTCTTT.